The following is a T cell receptor (beta chain) sequence with its context. This specimen comes from a study of blood T cell repertoires in COVID-19. Across the study: The samples span acute and convalescent COVID-19 from the United States, Italy and Spain. The cDNA or gDNA used as material had been derived from T cells, B-cell-depleted T cells, or PBMCs.

Germline values: CDR1 LNHDA, CDR2 SQIVND (reference sequence). There are 13 residues in the CDR3. Trimming left V 2 bases short and J 6 bases short, with 10 bases between. Enrolment of Seattle patients took place during active infection, and they were followed longitudinally. As processed by the authors: Estimation of nucleated cell counts relied on the amplification of reference gene primers. The data were produced by immunoSEQ multiplex PCR, yet TCRdb's version contains in-frame clones alone and is incomplete. From that table come the V and J calls and clone size; the DNA was used to work out D and trimming. The sample carries just under 350,000 clones, 88% recorded once.

V is TRBV19 and J is TRBJ1-1; D might be TRBD1 (5 bases). Sequencing was done on a sample of peripheral blood. The receptor was isolated from a woman in her 70s with COVID-19, enrolled during active disease. The CDR3, as DNA: TGTGCCAGTAGTATACAGGGTAATGCTGAAGCTTTCTTT. This encodes CASSIQGNAEAFF.